This T cell receptor (beta chain) was captured by sequencing in a study of OX40 agonist ivuxolimab in advanced cancers. Overall study context: Three individuals attained partial responses, comprising one hepatocellular carcinoma case and two cutaneous melanoma cases. Findings and caveats of the study: In the 0.1 to 3.0 mg/kg range, CD4+ and CD8+ blood T cells had expanded clonally by week 6. Certain nonresponders likewise exhibited a low normalized T-cell clonal expansion.

To note about this clone: Its antigen is unknown.

The V end lost 6 bases, the J end lost 0 bases, and 13 bases lay between the germline ends. The germline gives CDR1 MNHEY, CDR2 SVGAGI. This CDR3 has 15 amino acids. The repertoire was sequenced with immunoSEQ multiplex PCR; TCRdb's copy has only in-frame clones and lacks some. The sample has about 53,000 clones; around 85% are singletons. This specimen consisted of CD4+ or CD8+ T cells sorted from blood, obtained in a trial of the OX40 agonist ivuxolimab. The origin of this receptor is an adult with an advanced solid tumor such as melanoma, head and neck, liver or kidney cancer. The chain joins TRBV6-5 to TRBJ2-3; possible D gene TRBD1, 5 bases. CDR3 residues: CASRGATPSTDTQYF. CDR3 nucleotides: TGTGCCAGCAGAGGGGCCACCCCCAGCACAGATACGCAGTATTTT.